The clone carrying this T cell receptor (beta chain) appeared a few times. Its target is unknown. This entry comes from a study of blood T cells in healthy people across ages. Study-wide findings and caveats: The unsorted PBMCs prevented any conclusive comparison of naive versus antigen-experienced cells.

Alongside a J-beta primer mix, a sample-barcoded 5' primer served in a second PCR lasting about 6 to 12 cycles. MiXCR, applied by TCRdb to the 5' RACE reads, yields one record per CDR3 protein. Of approximately 1,000,000 distinct CDR3 sequences listed, around two fifths are singletons. Germline CDR1 and CDR2: MNHEY and SMNVEV (reference sequence). This CDR3 is built from 15 residues. V was clipped by 0 bases and J by 0 bases, with 9 bases between them. The sample taken for sequencing was blood. V and J are TRBV27 and TRBJ2-7; D not certain. The sequence came from a man younger than 35 in good health. CDR3 protein: CASSLSPDGSYEQYF. The CDR3 DNA reads TGTGCCAGCAGTTTATCGCCGGACGGCTCCTACGAGCAGTACTTC.